Shown below are 32 T cell receptor beta chains from a single sample sequenced in a study of cytomegalovirus exposure and HLA in healthy donors (dated by TCRdb to 2016 to 2017). To prepare the library, the immunoSEQ multiplex PCR assay was applied. A mixture of 60 forward primers for TCR Vbeta segments and 13 reverse primers for TCR Jbeta segments was used in the multiplex PCR. TCRdb carries this immuneACCESS record with in-frame sequences only. Its versions omit some clonotypes, under half of them owing to an unresolved V gene in the studies checked, with the rest unexplained. This sample gives approximately 140,000 clones in total; roughly three quarters of them show up just once. In total, the top ten clones hold over 0.8% of the sample. Sequences were obtained from PBMCs. Every receptor here comes from a woman aged 55-69 years in good health and CMV-seronegative.

This clone was counted a single time. The chain carries TRBV5-1 and TRBJ1-3; TRBD1 agrees at 9 bases. Unmatched junction bases numbered 6, after V lost 4 bases and J lost 4 bases. Germline values: CDR1 SGHRS, CDR2 YFSETQ. The CDR3 length is 15 residues. CDR3 loop: CASSVGTGQGNTIYF. The DNA of the CDR3 is TGCGCCAGCAGCGTCGGGACAGGGCAAGGAAACACCATATATTTT.

This chain links TRBV29-1 with TRBJ2-7; 7 bases are a match to TRBD1. The V and J ends lost 4 bases and 4 bases, in that order; junction bases with no gene match: 10. The germline gives CDR1 SQVTM, CDR2 ANQGSEA. The CDR3 consists of 14 residues. CDR3 residues: CSVARGTVAYEQYF. The CDR3, as DNA: TGCAGCGTTGCCAGGGGGACAGTAGCTTACGAGCAGTACTTC.

This clone was detected only a few times. The chain employs TRBV11-2 and TRBJ2-5, with D maybe TRBD2 (5 bases). Trimming removed 5 bases from V and 2 bases from J, with 15 bases in between. CDR3 length: 15 amino acids. From germline, CDR1 is SGHAT and CDR2 FQNNGV. The DNA for the CDR3 is TGTGCCAGCAGCACCGGCCGTAGGGAGCAAGAGACCCAGTACTTC. Protein: CASSTGRREQETQYF. Together with reference TRBV11-2 and TRBJ2-5, the CDR3 gives the full variable domain: EAGVAQSPRYKIIEKRQSVAFWCNPISGHATLYWYQQILGQGPKLLIQFQNNGVVDDSQLPKDRFSAERLKGVDSTLKIQPAKLEDSAVYLCASSTGRREQETQYFGPGTRLLVL.

The V and J genes are TRBV7-3 and TRBJ2-1; TRBD2 aligns across 15 bases. CDR1 and CDR2 (germline): SGHTA, FQGTGA. V was clipped by 5 bases and J by 0 bases; unmatched bases: 11. The CDR3 is made up of 20 amino acids. The chain's CDR3 is CASSISGTSGGLSSYNEQFF. DNA of the CDR3: TGTGCCAGCAGCATCTCCGGGACTAGCGGGGGGTTGAGCTCCTACAATGAGCAGTTCTTC.

The chain has TRBV5-3 and TRBJ2-7, with 10 bases lining up with TRBD2. TRBV5-3 is treated as an ORF (open reading frame) with a function not yet certain. V trimming: 1 base; J trimming: 9 bases; junction bases outside the gene matches: 16. This CDR3 spans 17 amino acids. CDR3 protein: CARSLPGLAGVLRGQYF. In nucleotides, the CDR3 is TGTGCCAGAAGCTTGCCCGGGCTAGCGGGGGTCCTACGAGGGCAGTACTTC.

The chain employs TRBV6-5 and TRBJ1-2; 8 bases are a match to TRBD1. The germline V gene encodes CDR1 MNHEY and CDR2 SVGAGI. The CDR3 consists of 14 residues. V lost 2 bases to trimming and J lost 2 bases; unmatched junction nucleotides: 1. DNA of the CDR3: TGTGCCAGCAGTTACCGGACAGGGAACTATGGCTACACCTTC. Protein sequence: CASSYRTGNYGYTF.

The V call is TRBV7-9, the J call TRBJ2-3; 9 bases align to TRBD1. Per the germline V gene, CDR1 is SEHNR and CDR2 is FQNEAQ (reference sequence). CDR3 length equals 15 residues. Trimming took 5 bases from V and 1 from J; bases not matched to a gene: 4. This CDR3 reads CASSPWDRGTDTQYF. In nucleotides, the CDR3 is TGTGCCAGCAGCCCGTGGGACAGGGGCACAGATACGCAGTATTTT.

This clone has more than one count but fewer than ten. V and J are TRBV6-1 and TRBJ1-1, with D maybe TRBD1 (5 bases). CDR3 length: 15 residues. Germline values: CDR1 MNHNS, CDR2 SASEGT. V lost 2 bases to trimming and J lost 3 bases, with 13 bases between them. CDR3 in amino acids: CASSEYPGGDTEAFF. DNA of the CDR3: TGTGCCAGCAGTGAATATCCCGGGGGGGACACTGAAGCTTTCTTT.

The chain carries TRBV18 and TRBJ2-5, with D tentatively TRBD2 (5 bases). The germline gives CDR1 KGHSH, CDR2 LQKENI. The CDR3 covers 15 residues. V lost 3 bases, J lost 2 bases, and 13 bases lay in between. Written as DNA, the CDR3 is TGTGCCAGCTCACCTTACCCGACGGGGCAAGAGACCCAGTACTTC. Encoded protein: CASSPYPTGQETQYF.

The V and J genes are TRBV6-4 and TRBJ2-5, with TRBD2 matching over 8 bases. Losses at the gene ends were 6 bases for V and 5 bases for J; bases not matched to a gene: 8. The V gene's germline CDR1 is MRHNA and CDR2 SNTAGT. This CDR3 is 14 amino acids long. CDR3 sequence: CASSPRGGAETQYF. The CDR3 nucleotides read TGTGCCAGCAGCCCACGGGGGGGCGCGGAGACCCAGTACTTC.

The CDR3 DNA follows: TGTGCCACCAGCAGATCCGGGACAGGGTTGGGTCAGCCCCAGCATTTT. Its translation: CATSRSGTGLGQPQHF. V is TRBV15 and J is TRBJ1-5; 9 positions agree with TRBD1. CDR3 length equals 16 residues. The junction had 8 bases not matched to a gene; V was cut back by 2 bases and J by 6 bases. Germline CDR1 and CDR2: LNHNV and YYDKDF (reference sequence).

The chain links TRBV7-8 to TRBJ1-1, with TRBD1 matching 8 bases. The CDR3 sequence is 18 residues long. Trimming cost V 7 bases and J 0 bases; bases outside gene matches: 16. Per germline, CDR1 SGHVS and CDR2 FQNEAQ. The DNA for the CDR3 is TGTGCCAGCATTCTTGGAGGAACCAGGGGGCACATGAACACTGAAGCTTTCTTT. Amino acid sequence: CASILGGTRGHMNTEAFF.

The genes are TRBV18 and TRBJ2-7; 7 nucleotides agree with TRBD2. With 6 bases clipped from V and 12 bases from J, the junction kept 11 bases outside the gene matches. The germline gives CDR1 KGHSH, CDR2 LQKENI. The CDR3 covers 12 residues. CDR3 sequence (DNA): TGTGCCAGCTCGCACCCGGGGGGTCTACCGTACTTC. Protein product: CASSHPGGLPYF.

The chain joins TRBV28 to TRBJ2-2, with 10 bases aligning to TRBD1. J lost 7 bases, V lost 5 bases, and 7 bases had no gene match. The CDR3 has 15 amino acids. Germline V CDR1 and CDR2: MDHEN, SYDVKM. CDR3 DNA sequence: TGTGCCAGCAGTGTGGCCGGGACAGGGGACGGGGAGCTGTTTTTT. It encodes CASSVAGTGDGELFF.

With respect to this clone: One end of the junction varies from germline; a read error may be responsible. The chain carries TRBV7-9 and TRBJ2-6; no clear D gene. The germline V gene has CDR1 SEHNR and CDR2 FQNEAQ (reference sequence). CDR3 length: 15 amino acids. CDR3 sequence: CAGSLLVSGANVLTF. The CDR3 region has the DNA TGTGCCGGCAGCTTACTCGTATCTGGGGCCAACGTCCTGACTTTC.

The CDR3 loop reads CASTPIPGLAGAWTDTQYF. The DNA of the CDR3 is TGTGCCAGCACTCCCATTCCGGGACTAGCGGGAGCTTGGACAGATACGCAGTATTTT. The rearrangement links TRBV2 to TRBJ2-3; 14 nucleotides align to TRBD2. With 7 bases clipped from V and 3 bases from J, the junction kept 15 bases outside the gene matches. Germline CDR1 SNHLY, CDR2 FYNNEI. CDR3 size: 19 residues. The full variable domain, rest sourced from reference TRBV2 and TRBJ2-3, is EPEVTQTPSHQVTQMGQEVILRCVPISNHLYFYWYRQILGQKVEFLVSFYNNEISEKSEIFDDQFSVERPDGSNFTLKIRSTKLEDSAMYFCASTPIPGLAGAWTDTQYFGPGTRLTVL.

The V gene is TRBV5-1, the J gene TRBJ2-7, with 8 bases lining up with TRBD1. Trimming at V came to 2 bases and at J to 3 bases, leaving 7 bases not matched to a gene. The germline CDR1 and CDR2 sequences are SGHRS and YFSETQ. The CDR3 spans 15 residues. CDR3 nucleotide sequence: TGCGCCAGCAGCTTCTCGACAGGGGCGAGCTACGAGCAGTACTTC. Amino acid sequence: CASSFSTGASYEQYF.

The V gene is TRBV27, the J gene TRBJ2-3; a weak D match, TRBD1 (6 bases). From germline, CDR1 is MNHEY and CDR2 SMNVEV (reference sequence). CDR3 length: 15 residues. With 3 bases removed from V and 0 bases from J, the gap between germline ends came to 10 bases. CDR3 region: CASSFRTVSTDTQYF. In nucleotides, the CDR3 is TGTGCCAGCAGTTTCAGGACAGTTAGCACAGATACGCAGTATTTT.

This chain links TRBV27 with TRBJ2-3, with D hard to call. The V and J ends lost 0 bases and 2 bases respectively, with 15 bases between them. The CDR3 has 17 amino acids. From germline, CDR1 is MNHEY and CDR2 SMNVEV (reference sequence). The CDR3 loop reads CASSLSVAALYTDTQYF. CDR3 DNA: TGTGCCAGCAGTTTATCAGTTGCGGCACTCTACACAGATACGCAGTATTTT.

The chain carries TRBV30 and TRBJ2-7, with D tentatively TRBD1 (6 bases). Germline CDR1 reads GTSNPN; CDR2 reads SVGIG (reference sequence). CDR3 length: 17 residues. Deletions cut 3 bases from V and 2 bases from J, with 23 bases between. CDR3 sequence reads: CAWSPRGNPTFPYEQYF. CDR3 in DNA: TGTGCCTGGAGCCCCAGGGGAAACCCTACTTTCCCCTACGAGCAGTACTTC.

The gene calls are TRBV2 and TRBJ2-5; D is undetermined. CDR3 size: 14 residues. Germline-derived CDR1 and CDR2 are SNHLY and FYNNEI. The germline V and J ends were trimmed by 0 bases and 4 bases, with 9 bases remaining between them. In DNA, the CDR3 is TGTGCCAGCAGTGAAGCCCCCGGCGGAGAGACCCAGTACTTC. This codes for CASSEAPGGETQYF. The full variable domain, rest sourced from reference TRBV2 and TRBJ2-5, is EPEVTQTPSHQVTQMGQEVILRCVPISNHLYFYWYRQILGQKVEFLVSFYNNEISEKSEIFDDQFSVERPDGSNFTLKIRSTKLEDSAMYFCASSEAPGGETQYFGPGTRLLVL.

This clone was seen a handful of times. The rearrangement joins TRBV11-2 to TRBJ2-7; 8 bases map to TRBD1. Germline loops: CDR1 SGHAT, CDR2 FQNNGV. The CDR3 has 14 amino acids. After removal of 5 bases from V and 7 bases from J, the junction contained 10 bases not matched to a gene. The CDR3 loop reads CASSRGQGVDEQYF. The CDR3 bases are TGTGCCAGCAGCCGTGGACAGGGCGTGGATGAGCAGTACTTC.

The V gene is TRBV7-6, the J gene TRBJ1-4; D may be TRBD1 (5 bases). The CDR3 loop spans 14 amino acids. Germline CDR1 and CDR2: SGHVS and FNYEAQ. V shed 1 base and J shed 8 bases, with 11 bases lying between them. The CDR3 DNA reads TGTGCCAGCAGCTTAGGAACAGGCCAAGAAAAACTGTTTTTT. Its translation: CASSLGTGQEKLFF.

The chain links TRBV7-9 to TRBJ2-7, with 8 bases fitting TRBD2. J lost 0 bases, V lost 5 bases, and 9 bases had no gene match. Germline values: CDR1 SEHNR, CDR2 FQNEAQ (reference sequence). There are 16 residues in the CDR3. The DNA for the CDR3 is TGTGCCAGCAGCCTATATTCCAGCGGGAGCTCCTACGAGCAGTACTTC. Its translation: CASSLYSSGSSYEQYF.

Details on this clone: Other DNA sequences within the sample encode an identical CDR3. The J gene is TRBJ2-1, the V gene TRBV5-1, with 9 positions matching TRBD1. V lost 4 bases to trimming and J lost 3 bases; unmatched junction nucleotides: 2. CDR3 size: 14 residues. CDR1 SGHRS and CDR2 YFSETQ come from the germline V gene. CDR3 residues: CASSPGQGYNEQFF. DNA of the CDR3: TGCGCCAGCAGCCCGGGACAGGGCTACAATGAGCAGTTCTTC.

CDR3 in amino acids: CASTGGGGAFF. The CDR3 DNA sequence: TGTGCCAGCACCGGGGGGGGAGGAGCTTTCTTT. The chain has TRBV2 and TRBJ1-1, with D perhaps TRBD1 (5 bases). V was shortened by 7 bases and J by 10 bases, with 13 bases between the two germline ends. This CDR3 is 11 amino acids long. Germline V gene lookup returns CDR1 SNHLY and CDR2 FYNNEI.

The sample holds one count of this clone. The rearrangement links TRBV5-1 to TRBJ2-7, with a tentative D call TRBD1 (5 bases). The CDR3 is 16 residues long. The germline V gene encodes CDR1 SGHRS and CDR2 YFSETQ. Trimming took 4 bases from V and 1 from J, leaving 18 bases between them. In nucleotides, the CDR3 is TGCGCCAGCAGCCGGATGAGGACACCTACTTCCTACGAGCAGTACTTC. It yields the protein CASSRMRTPTSYEQYF.

This chain connects TRBV7-2 to TRBJ2-2; D uncertain. The CDR3 sequence is 11 residues long. Germline CDR1 SGHTA, CDR2 FQGNSA. Deletions cut 5 bases from V and 7 bases from J, with 5 bases between. CDR3 bases: TGTGCCAGCAGCCCTAGCGGGGAGCTGTTTTTT. Translating it yields CASSPSGELFF.

The chain couples TRBV27 to TRBJ2-5; tentatively, D is TRBD2 (5 bases). Per germline, CDR1 MNHEY and CDR2 SMNVEV (reference sequence). The length of the CDR3 is 13 residues. Trimming shortened V by 3 bases and J by 4 bases, and 9 bases separated the two germline ends. The CDR3 sequence is CASSFGVRETQYF. The CDR3 coding sequence is TGTGCCAGCAGTTTCGGGGTCCGAGAGACCCAGTACTTC.

DNA of the CDR3: TGTGCCAGCAGCTTCGGACTAGGGATACGCACCGGGGAGCTGTTTTTT. As protein: CASSFGLGIRTGELFF. V usage is TRBV7-8 and J usage is TRBJ2-2, with 7 positions matching TRBD2. The CDR3 consists of 16 residues. CDR1 and CDR2 (germline): SGHVS, FQNEAQ. The J segment lost 4 bases and the V segment lost 3 bases, leaving 8 bases of the junction unmatched.

V usage is TRBV19 and J usage is TRBJ1-1; 7 bases are a match to TRBD1. Germline V gene data show CDR1 as LNHDA and CDR2 as SQIVND (reference sequence). The CDR3 runs 17 residues. Trimming took 3 bases from V and 4 from J; bases not matched to a gene: 14. CDR3 DNA sequence: TGTGCCAGTAGTATGCGGAGGTCAGGGGGGTTAGTCACTGAAGCTTTCTTT. Encoded protein: CASSMRRSGGLVTEAFF.

The chain joins TRBV7-3 to TRBJ1-2, with 9 bases fitting TRBD1. This CDR3 comprises 13 residues. Germline values: CDR1 SGHTA, CDR2 FQGTGA. J gave up 4 bases and V 6 bases, and 3 bases lay outside the gene matches. CDR3 in DNA: TGTGCCAGCAGTACGGGACAGGGCTATGGCTACACCTTC. Translating gives CASSTGQGYGYTF.